This T cell receptor beta chain came from a study of CD8+ T cells in alopecia areata. This CDR3 is 12 amino acids long. V dropped 8 bases and J dropped 4 bases, with 11 bases sitting between them. Germline V gene lookup returns CDR1 KGHSH and CDR2 LQKENI. Treatment denoted: oral pan-JAK inhibitor, 5-10 mg twice daily. cDNA reverse transcribed from extracted RNA served as the sequencing template. TCRdb keeps only in-frame clones here, not all; method: immunoSEQ multiplex PCR. The data show 150,000 to 200,000 clones, with 55% to 75% seen just once and roughly 0.91% held by the top ten. This clone was recorded at least ten times.

The input for sequencing was CD4+ T cells sorted from blood, taken at week 4, from a patient treated with tofacitinib. This clonotype was sampled from a human donor with alopecia areata. The V gene is TRBV18, the J gene TRBJ1-2; D may be TRBD1 (5 bases). The CDR3 loop is CASPGPGYGYTF. CDR3 DNA sequence: TGTGCCAGCCCGGGGCCAGGCTATGGCTACACCTTC.